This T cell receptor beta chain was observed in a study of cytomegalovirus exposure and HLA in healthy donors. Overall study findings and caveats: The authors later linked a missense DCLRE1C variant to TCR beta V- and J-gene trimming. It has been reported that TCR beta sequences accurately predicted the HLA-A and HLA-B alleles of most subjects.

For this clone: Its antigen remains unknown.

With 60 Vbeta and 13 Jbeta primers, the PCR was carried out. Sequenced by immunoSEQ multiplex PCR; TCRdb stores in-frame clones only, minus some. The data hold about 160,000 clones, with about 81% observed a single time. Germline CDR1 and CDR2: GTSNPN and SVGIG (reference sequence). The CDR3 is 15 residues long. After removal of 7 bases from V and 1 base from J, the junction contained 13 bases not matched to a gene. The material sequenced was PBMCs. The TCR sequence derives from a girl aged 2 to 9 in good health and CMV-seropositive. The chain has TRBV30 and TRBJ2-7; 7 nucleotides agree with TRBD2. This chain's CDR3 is CAFRSTSDLSYEQYF. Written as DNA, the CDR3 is TGTGCCTTCCGTTCAACTAGCGATCTATCCTACGAGCAGTACTTC.